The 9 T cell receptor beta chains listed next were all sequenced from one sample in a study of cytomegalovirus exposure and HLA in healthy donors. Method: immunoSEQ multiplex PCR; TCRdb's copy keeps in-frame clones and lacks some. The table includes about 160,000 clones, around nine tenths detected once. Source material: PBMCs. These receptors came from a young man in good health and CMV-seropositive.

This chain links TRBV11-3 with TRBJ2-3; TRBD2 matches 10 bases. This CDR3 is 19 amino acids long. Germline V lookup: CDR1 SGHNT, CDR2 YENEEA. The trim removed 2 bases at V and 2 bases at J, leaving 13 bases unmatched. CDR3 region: CASSLTPTLAGLNTDTQYF. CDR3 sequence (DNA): TGTGCCAGCAGCTTAACCCCCACACTAGCGGGACTTAACACAGATACGCAGTATTTT.

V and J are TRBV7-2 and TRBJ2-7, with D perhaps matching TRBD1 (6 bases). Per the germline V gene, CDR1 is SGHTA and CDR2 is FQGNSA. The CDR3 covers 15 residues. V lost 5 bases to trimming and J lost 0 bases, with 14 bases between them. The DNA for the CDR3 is TGTGCCAGCAGCGCGGACAGCTTCTACTCCTACGAGCAGTACTTC. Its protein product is CASSADSFYSYEQYF.

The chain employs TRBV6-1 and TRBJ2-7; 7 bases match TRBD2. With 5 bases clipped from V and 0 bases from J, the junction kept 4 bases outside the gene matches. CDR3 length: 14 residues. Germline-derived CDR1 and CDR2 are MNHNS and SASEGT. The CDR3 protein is CASSPGTNSYEQYF. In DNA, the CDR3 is TGTGCCAGCAGTCCCGGGACTAACTCCTACGAGCAGTACTTC.

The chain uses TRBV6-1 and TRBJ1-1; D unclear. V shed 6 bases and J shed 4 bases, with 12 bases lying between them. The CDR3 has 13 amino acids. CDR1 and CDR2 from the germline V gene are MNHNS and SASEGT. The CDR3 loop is CASSPDRGTEAFF. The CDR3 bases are TGTGCCAGCAGCCCCGATCGGGGCACTGAAGCTTTCTTT.

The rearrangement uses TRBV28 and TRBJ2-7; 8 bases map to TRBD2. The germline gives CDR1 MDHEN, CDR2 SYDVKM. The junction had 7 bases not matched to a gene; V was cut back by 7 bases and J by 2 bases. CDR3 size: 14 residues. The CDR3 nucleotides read TGTGCCAGCAACCGTATAGCGGGACCCTACGAGCAGTACTTC. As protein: CASNRIAGPYEQYF.

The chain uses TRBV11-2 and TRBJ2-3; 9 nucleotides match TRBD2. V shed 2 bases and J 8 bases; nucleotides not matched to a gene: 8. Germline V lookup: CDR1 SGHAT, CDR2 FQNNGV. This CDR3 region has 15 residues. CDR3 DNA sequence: TGTGCCAGCAGCTTATATGCGGGAGGGCCTGTTACGCAGTATTTT. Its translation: CASSLYAGGPVTQYF.

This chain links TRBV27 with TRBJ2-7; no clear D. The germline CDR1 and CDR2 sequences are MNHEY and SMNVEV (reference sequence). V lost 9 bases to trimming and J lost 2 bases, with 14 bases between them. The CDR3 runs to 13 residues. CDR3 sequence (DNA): TGTGCCAGTTCATTTCAGATTACCTACGAGCAGTACTTC. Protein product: CASSFQITYEQYF.

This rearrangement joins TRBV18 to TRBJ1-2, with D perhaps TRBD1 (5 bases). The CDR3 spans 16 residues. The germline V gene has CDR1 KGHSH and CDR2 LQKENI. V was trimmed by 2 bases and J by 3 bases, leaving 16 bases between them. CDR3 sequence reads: CASSPILDKWDYGYTF. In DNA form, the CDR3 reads TGTGCCAGCTCACCAATACTGGACAAGTGGGACTATGGCTACACCTTC.

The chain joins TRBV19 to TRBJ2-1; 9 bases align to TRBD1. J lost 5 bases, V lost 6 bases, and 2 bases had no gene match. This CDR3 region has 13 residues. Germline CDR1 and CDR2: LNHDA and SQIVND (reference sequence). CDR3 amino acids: CASSWDRDNEQFF. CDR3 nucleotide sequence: TGTGCCAGTAGCTGGGACAGGGACAATGAGCAGTTCTTC.